This T cell receptor (beta chain) was captured by sequencing in a study of T cell repertoires in cytomegalovirus infection. Study context: An indication of both CMV infection and matching HLA type came from public TCR beta signatures.

MiXCR was run by TCRdb on the reads, yielding one entry per CDR3 protein. In the table there are 200,000 to 300,000 distinct CDR3 sequences, around 13% of which are singletons. As concerns this clonotype: Its antigen is currently unknown.

Per the germline V gene, CDR1 is MNHEY and CDR2 is SVGEGT. The CDR3 extends over 14 amino acids. The J segment lost 4 bases and the V segment lost 10 bases, leaving 5 bases of the junction unmatched. Study conclusions and caveats: In two of eight donors, the top clonotype was HLA-C-restricted CMV-specific.

The chain recombines TRBV6-2 or TRBV6-3 with TRBJ2-5; 14 bases line up with TRBD2. Sequencing input: PBMCs. The TCR originated in a human donor in good health (CMV status not recorded). Some clones in this sample may be carry-over from other donors' samples. The CDR3 region has the DNA TGTGCCACCGGGACTAGCGGGAGTGGAGAGACCCAGTACTTC. This gives the protein CATGTSGSGETQYF.